These 10 T cell receptor beta chains share one sample of origin, sequenced in a study of cytomegalovirus exposure and HLA in healthy donors. The PCR ran on 60 Vbeta and 13 Jbeta primers. Here immunoSEQ multiplex PCR was the method, and the copy in TCRdb shows in-frame clones only, minus some. This repertoire shows more than 150,000 clones, roughly 80% found once; its top ten account for 1.3%. Sample: PBMCs. These receptor sequences come from a man aged 45 to 65 in good health and CMV-seropositive.

A single count supports this clone. The V gene is TRBV7-2, the J gene TRBJ2-7; 9 nucleotides agree with TRBD2. Germline V gene lookup returns CDR1 SGHTA and CDR2 FQGNSA. V was pared by 5 bases and J by 6 bases, with 14 bases of the junction left unmatched. The CDR3 has 16 residues. The CDR3 protein is CASSPGIGLAGLEQYF. The CDR3 DNA reads as TGTGCCAGCAGCCCGGGGATTGGGCTAGCGGGACTCGAGCAGTACTTC.

The chain couples TRBV13 to TRBJ2-3, with 11 bases that match TRBD2. V shed 3 bases and J 6 bases; nucleotides not matched to a gene: 2. This CDR3 region has 14 residues. Germline lookup yields CDR1 PRHDT and CDR2 FYEKMQ (reference sequence). Here the CDR3 reads CASSFRTSGDTQYF. The CDR3, as DNA: TGTGCCAGCAGCTTCAGGACTAGCGGGGATACGCAGTATTTT.

A remark on this clone: Other DNA sequences of this sample code for an identical CDR3. The chain carries TRBV9 and TRBJ1-2; possibly TRBD1 for D (6 bases). CDR1 is SGDLS and CDR2 is YYNGEE in the germline V gene. The V end was cut by 0 bases, the J end by 1 base, with 7 bases between. This CDR3 region has 14 residues. For the CDR3, the DNA is TGTGCCAGCAGCGTAGGAGGGGGTAACTATGGCTACACCTTC. Protein product: CASSVGGGNYGYTF.

J is TRBJ2-5 and V is TRBV28; 7 nucleotides align to TRBD2. V shed 8 bases, J shed 5 bases, and the junction held 8 bases outside the gene matches. The germline V gene has CDR1 MDHEN and CDR2 SYDVKM. This CDR3 comprises 13 residues. CDR3 sequence reads: CASRQAGTETQYF. The CDR3 DNA reads TGTGCCAGCCGTCAAGCGGGAACTGAGACCCAGTACTTC. Full variable domain (remainder filled in from reference TRBV28 and TRBJ2-5): DVKVTQSSRYLVKRTGEKVFLECVQDMDHENMFWYRQDPGLGLRLIYFSYDVKMKEKGDIPEGYSVSREKKERFSLILESASTNQTSMYLCASRQAGTETQYFGPGTRLLVL.

This clone has a handful of counts. This CDR3 is also generated by other DNA sequences in the sample. The chain recombines TRBV9 with TRBJ2-7; 9 nucleotides agree with TRBD1. Germline V gene data show CDR1 as SGDLS and CDR2 as YYNGEE. This CDR3 spans 15 amino acids. Unmatched junction bases numbered 4, after V lost 3 bases and J lost 0 bases. The DNA of the CDR3 is TGTGCCAGCAGCGCCGGGACAGGGCGCTCCTACGAGCAGTACTTC. This codes for CASSAGTGRSYEQYF.

DNA of the CDR3: TGTGCCAGCCGACCCAGGAGGTCCGAGCAGTACTTC. This sequence encodes CASRPRRSEQYF. This sequence joins TRBV28 and TRBJ2-7; TRBD2 is a possible D gene (5 bases). The V end was cut by 8 bases, the J end by 6 bases, with 14 bases between. Looked up from germline, CDR1 is MDHEN and CDR2 is SYDVKM. The CDR3 contains 12 residues. Variable domain in full (rest from reference TRBV28 and TRBJ2-7): DVKVTQSSRYLVKRTGEKVFLECVQDMDHENMFWYRQDPGLGLRLIYFSYDVKMKEKGDIPEGYSVSREKKERFSLILESASTNQTSMYLCASRPRRSEQYFGPGTRLTVT.

The J gene is TRBJ2-1, the V gene TRBV11-2, with D possibly being TRBD1 (5 bases). The V end lost 3 bases, the J end lost 0 bases, and 9 bases lay between the germline ends. The CDR3 extends over 15 amino acids. The germline V gene encodes CDR1 SGHAT and CDR2 FQNNGV. The CDR3 is CASSFRQSSYNEQFF. In nucleotides, the CDR3 is TGTGCCAGCAGCTTCAGACAGAGCTCCTACAATGAGCAGTTCTTC.

The CDR3 protein is CASSQSGGVSYEQYF. The CDR3 bases are TGTGCCAGCAGCCAATCCGGCGGGGTCTCCTACGAGCAGTACTTC. The chain is built from TRBV7-3 and TRBJ2-7, with D perhaps matching TRBD2 (6 bases). Germline V gene data show CDR1 as SGHTA and CDR2 as FQGTGA. There are 15 residues in the CDR3. V lost 5 bases and J lost 0, with 14 bases in between.

This chain joins TRBV27 and TRBJ1-6, with 7 bases lining up with TRBD1. This CDR3 region has 14 residues. Trimming cost V 8 bases and J 7 bases; bases outside gene matches: 8. Germline CDR1 and CDR2: MNHEY and SMNVEV (reference sequence). This chain's CDR3 is CASGRPGQNSPLHF. The DNA for the CDR3 is TGTGCCAGCGGGCGACCGGGACAGAATTCACCCCTCCACTTT.

The rearrangement uses TRBV6-5 and TRBJ2-1; 8 bases align to TRBD1. The V gene end was trimmed by 0 bases and the J gene end by 13 bases; junction bases not matched to a gene: 11. Per the germline V gene, CDR1 is MNHEY and CDR2 is SVGAGI. The CDR3 spans 15 residues. The CDR3 loop is CASSYSGGQVLTQFF. The CDR3, as DNA: TGTGCCAGCAGTTACTCCGGGGGACAGGTGTTAACCCAGTTCTTC.